A selection of T cell receptor beta chains follows, all from one sample in a study of CD8 T cells in Susac syndrome. TCRdb reprocessed the immunoSEQ multiplex PCR reads with MiXCR, giving one entry per CDR3 protein. The sample includes approximately 150,000 distinct CDR3 sequences, roughly 80% of them seen just once. The specimen was CD8+ T cells from PBMCs. Receptors originate from a human donor with multiple sclerosis. Each CDR3 is given with its conserved first and last residue. The order of the fields is CDR3 protein, CDR3 DNA, V gene, clone size, CDR3 length, D gene, J gene. D genes are given only for firm matches. Part of the rows lack a size; the others show once, few, many or a class for expanded clones.

CDR3aa: CASSQDRDPLAKNIQYF
CDR3nt: TGTGCCAGCAGCCAGGACAGGGACCCTCTAGCCAAAAACATTCAGTACTTC
v_gene: TRBV6-1
abundance: .
len: 17
d_gene: TRBD1
j_gene: TRBJ2-4

CDR3aa: CASSFGYSNQPQHF
CDR3nt: TGTGCCAGTAGTTTTGGCTATAGCAATCAGCCCCAGCATTTT
v_gene: TRBV19
abundance: few
len: 14
d_gene: .
j_gene: TRBJ1-5

CDR3aa: CASSPMTGEDYNEQFF
CDR3nt: TGTGCCAGCAGCCCGATGACAGGGGAGGACTACAATGAGCAGTTCTTC
v_gene: TRBV7-9
abundance: .
len: 16
d_gene: TRBD1
j_gene: TRBJ2-1

CDR3aa: CAWSGRGTGYTF
CDR3nt: TGTGCCTGGAGTGGAAGGGGAACTGGCTACACCTTC
v_gene: TRBV30
abundance: .
len: 12
d_gene: .
j_gene: TRBJ1-2

CDR3aa: CASSDDLVQETQYF
CDR3nt: TGTGCCAGCAGCGATGACCTAGTTCAAGAGACCCAGTACTTC
v_gene: TRBV7-6
abundance: few
len: 14
d_gene: .
j_gene: TRBJ2-5

CDR3aa: CASSPGLAGEETQYF
CDR3nt: TGTGCCAGCAGCCCCGGACTAGCGGGAGAGGAGACCCAGTACTTC
v_gene: TRBV9
abundance: .
len: 15
d_gene: TRBD2
j_gene: TRBJ2-5

CDR3aa: CATRFGRESTNTEAFF
CDR3nt: TGTGCCACTCGATTTGGACGGGAAAGTACGAACACTGAAGCTTTCTTT
v_gene: TRBV2
abundance: .
len: 16
d_gene: .
j_gene: TRBJ1-1

CDR3aa: CSVQGAEAYNEQFF
CDR3nt: TGCAGCGTCCAAGGAGCGGAGGCCTACAATGAGCAGTTCTTC
v_gene: TRBV29-1
abundance: .
len: 14
d_gene: .
j_gene: TRBJ2-1

CDR3aa: CASGVAGQETQYF
CDR3nt: TGTGCCAGCGGGGTAGCGGGTCAAGAGACCCAGTACTTC
v_gene: TRBV6-1
abundance: .
len: 13
d_gene: TRBD2
j_gene: TRBJ2-5

CDR3aa: CASSLILDSYEQYF
CDR3nt: TGTGCCAGCAGTTTAATCTTAGACTCCTACGAGCAGTACTTC
v_gene: TRBV28
abundance: .
len: 14
d_gene: .
j_gene: TRBJ2-7

CDR3aa: CASSQLRQNSGNTIYF
CDR3nt: TGCGCCAGCAGCCAGTTGAGGCAAAACTCTGGAAACACCATATATTTT
v_gene: TRBV4-1
abundance: .
len: 16
d_gene: .
j_gene: TRBJ1-3

CDR3aa: CASSLGGSGNQPQHF
CDR3nt: TGTGCCAGCAGCCTGGGGGGCTCGGGCAATCAGCCCCAGCATTTT
v_gene: TRBV6-2/TRBV6-3
abundance: .
len: 15
d_gene: .
j_gene: TRBJ1-5

CDR3aa: CASSQDQNEQYF
CDR3nt: TGTGCCAGCAGCCAAGATCAGAACGAGCAGTACTTC
v_gene: TRBV14
abundance: few
len: 12
d_gene: .
j_gene: TRBJ2-7

CDR3aa: CASLTGSDTQYF
CDR3nt: TGTGCCAGCCTCACAGGGTCGGATACGCAGTATTTT
v_gene: TRBV11-2
abundance: few
len: 12
d_gene: .
j_gene: TRBJ2-3

CDR3aa: CASTWGEQPNYGYTF
CDR3nt: TGTGCCAGCACCTGGGGGGAGCAACCTAACTATGGCTACACCTTC
v_gene: TRBV7-9
abundance: .
len: 15
d_gene: .
j_gene: TRBJ1-2

CDR3aa: CASCRRAMEEKLFF
CDR3nt: TGTGCCAGCTGCCGAAGGGCTATGGAAGAAAAACTGTTTTTT
v_gene: TRBV11-3
abundance: .
len: 14
d_gene: .
j_gene: TRBJ1-4

CDR3aa: CASSLGDQEQFF
CDR3nt: TGTGCCAGCAGCCTGGGGGACCAAGAGCAGTTCTTC
v_gene: TRBV7-9
abundance: .
len: 12
d_gene: .
j_gene: TRBJ2-1

CDR3aa: CASSDLGPQGRNTGELFF
CDR3nt: TGTGCCAGCAGTGATCTTGGGCCACAGGGACGGAACACCGGGGAGCTGTTTTTT
v_gene: TRBV2
abundance: .
len: 18
d_gene: .
j_gene: TRBJ2-2

CDR3aa: CASSYESRGYEQYF
CDR3nt: TGTGCCAGCAGTTACGAATCTCGGGGTTACGAGCAGTACTTC
v_gene: TRBV6-5
abundance: .
len: 14
d_gene: .
j_gene: TRBJ2-7

CDR3aa: CASSIDMRTGGTDTQYF
CDR3nt: TGTGCCAGTAGTATAGATATGAGAACGGGGGGCACAGATACGCAGTATTTT
v_gene: TRBV19
abundance: .
len: 17
d_gene: .
j_gene: TRBJ2-3

CDR3aa: CASNPGNGYNEQFF
CDR3nt: TGTGCCAGTAACCCGGGAAATGGCTACAATGAGCAGTTCTTC
v_gene: TRBV19
abundance: .
len: 14
d_gene: .
j_gene: TRBJ2-1

CDR3aa: CSAKDPKKDNEKLFF
CDR3nt: TGCAGTGCTAAGGACCCCAAAAAGGACAATGAAAAACTGTTTTTT
v_gene: TRBV20-1
abundance: .
len: 15
d_gene: .
j_gene: TRBJ1-4

CDR3aa: CASSLEGLGTDTQYF
CDR3nt: TGCGCCAGCAGCCTGGAGGGGCTCGGCACAGATACGCAGTATTTT
v_gene: TRBV5-1
abundance: .
len: 15
d_gene: .
j_gene: TRBJ2-3

CDR3aa: CASLEDYDEKLFF
CDR3nt: TGTGCCAGCTTGGAAGACTATGATGAAAAACTGTTTTTT
v_gene: TRBV7-9
abundance: .
len: 13
d_gene: .
j_gene: TRBJ1-4

CDR3aa: CASSSTLNTEAFF
CDR3nt: TGTGCCAGTAGTTCAACGTTGAACACTGAAGCTTTCTTT
v_gene: TRBV19
abundance: .
len: 13
d_gene: .
j_gene: TRBJ1-1

CDR3aa: CASSPPSSGNEQFF
CDR3nt: TGTGCCAGCAGTCCCCCGAGTAGCGGCAATGAGCAGTTCTTC
v_gene: TRBV27
abundance: .
len: 14
d_gene: .
j_gene: TRBJ2-1

CDR3aa: CASSQDPGTGGGETQYF
CDR3nt: TGCGCCAGCAGCCAAGATCCCGGGACAGGGGGCGGAGAGACCCAGTACTTC
v_gene: TRBV4-3
abundance: .
len: 17
d_gene: TRBD1
j_gene: TRBJ2-5

CDR3aa: CASSIDLGQANEKLFF
CDR3nt: TGTGCCAGTAGTATAGATCTGGGACAGGCTAATGAAAAACTGTTTTTT
v_gene: TRBV19
abundance: .
len: 16
d_gene: TRBD1
j_gene: TRBJ1-4

CDR3aa: CASSELPGRLLWGGAFF
CDR3nt: TGTGCCAGCAGTGAACTGCCGGGACGCCTTCTCTGGGGGGGAGCTTTCTTT
v_gene: TRBV6-1
abundance: .
len: 17
d_gene: .
j_gene: TRBJ1-1

CDR3aa: CASGLGQTKDQPQHF
CDR3nt: TGTGCTAGTGGCCTCGGACAGACTAAGGATCAGCCCCAGCATTTT
v_gene: TRBV12-5
abundance: .
len: 15
d_gene: .
j_gene: TRBJ1-5

CDR3aa: CSARWRPNTEAFF
CDR3nt: TGCAGTGCTAGGTGGCGGCCGAACACTGAAGCTTTCTTT
v_gene: TRBV20-1
abundance: .
len: 13
d_gene: .
j_gene: TRBJ1-1

CDR3aa: CSTDEAENYGYTF
CDR3nt: TGCAGCACCGACGAAGCGGAGAACTATGGCTACACCTTC
v_gene: TRBV29-1
abundance: .
len: 13
d_gene: .
j_gene: TRBJ1-2

CDR3aa: CASSLAFLDEKLFF
CDR3nt: TGTGCCAGCAGCTTAGCCTTTCTAGATGAAAAACTGTTTTTT
v_gene: TRBV7-9
abundance: .
len: 14
d_gene: .
j_gene: TRBJ1-4

CDR3aa: CASSESVGVRDTQYF
CDR3nt: TGTGCCAGCAGTGAATCGGTGGGGGTCAGAGATACGCAGTATTTT
v_gene: TRBV6-1
abundance: .
len: 15
d_gene: .
j_gene: TRBJ2-3

CDR3aa: CASSIWGPDEQFF
CDR3nt: TGTGCCAGTAGTATATGGGGCCCGGATGAGCAGTTCTTC
v_gene: TRBV19
abundance: .
len: 13
d_gene: .
j_gene: TRBJ2-1

CDR3aa: CASSEWPTGYTF
CDR3nt: TGTGCCAGCAGTGAATGGCCGACGGGCTACACCTTC
v_gene: TRBV6-1
abundance: few
len: 12
d_gene: .
j_gene: TRBJ1-2

CDR3aa: CASSYEPPNTEAFF
CDR3nt: TGTGCCAGCAGTTACGAGCCGCCGAACACTGAAGCTTTCTTT
v_gene: TRBV6-6
abundance: .
len: 14
d_gene: .
j_gene: TRBJ1-1

CDR3aa: CASSLAPGEQFF
CDR3nt: TGTGCCAGCAGCTTGGCCCCCGGTGAGCAGTTCTTC
v_gene: TRBV5-4
abundance: once
len: 12
d_gene: .
j_gene: TRBJ2-1

CDR3aa: CSARAESYEQYF
CDR3nt: TGCAGTGCTAGAGCGGAGTCGTACGAGCAGTACTTC
v_gene: TRBV20-1
abundance: .
len: 12
d_gene: .
j_gene: TRBJ2-7

CDR3aa: CSALSTGGENEKLFF
CDR3nt: TGCAGTGCACTGTCGACAGGTGGGGAGAATGAAAAACTGTTTTTT
v_gene: TRBV20-1
abundance: .
len: 15
d_gene: .
j_gene: TRBJ1-4

CDR3aa: CSARGDISEDYFTDTQYF
CDR3nt: TGCAGTGCTAGAGGAGATATATCTGAGGACTATTTCACAGATACGCAGTATTTT
v_gene: TRBV20-1
abundance: once
len: 18
d_gene: .
j_gene: TRBJ2-3

CDR3aa: CASSVVPGEQFF
CDR3nt: TGTGCCAGCAGCGTAGTACCAGGCGAGCAGTTCTTC
v_gene: TRBV9
abundance: few
len: 12
d_gene: .
j_gene: TRBJ2-1